The sequence of this T cell receptor beta chain was determined in a study of blood T cell repertoires in COVID-19. Study summary: The United States, Italy and Spain provided the acute and convalescent COVID-19 samples. T cells, B-cell-depleted T cells, or PBMCs provided the cDNA or gDNA that served as material.

There are 11 residues in the CDR3. With 8 bases removed from V and 7 bases from J, the gap between germline ends came to 9 bases. Authors' data handling: Researchers report that nucleated cell counts were estimated from reference gene primer amplification. Produced via immunoSEQ multiplex PCR; TCRdb's table is partial and in-frame only. That table furnishes V, J and clone size, whereas the DNA furnished D and trimming. Of more than 80,000 clones listed, over 70% were seen once; the top ten hold over 8.5%. This chain uses TRBV12-3 or TRBV12-4 with TRBJ2-1, with D hard to call. This TCR derives from an elderly man with acute or convalescent COVID-19. The source material was peripheral blood. CDR3 protein: CASAPANEQFF. CDR3 coding DNA: TGTGCCAGCGCGCCCGCAAATGAGCAGTTCTTC.